This TCR beta chain was observed in a study of T cell responses to AZD1222 COVID-19 vaccine. The study, taken as a whole, reports: The study found Spike-specific TCR breadth and depth rose after two AZD1222 doses. Repertoires were sampled only after the peak T cell response.

Only in-frame clones appear in the TCRdb table, and some are missing; sequencing was by immunoSEQ multiplex PCR. Of about 98,000 clones listed, roughly 80% are singletons. This clone was recorded once. What it binds is not known. The same CDR3 also results from other DNA sequences found in this sample. The CDR3 is made up of 14 amino acids. With 1 base removed from V and 4 bases from J, the gap between germline ends came to 10 bases. The V gene's germline CDR1 is SGHDN and CDR2 FVKESK. This TCR was recovered from an adult in good health. This rearrangement joins TRBV14 to TRBJ1-2; perhaps TRBD1 as D (6 bases). The sequencing here drew on peripheral blood, taken on day 0 of AZD1222 vaccination. CDR3 residues: CASSQAGGPYGYTF. Written as DNA, the CDR3 is TGTGCCAGCAGCCAAGCGGGGGGCCCCTATGGCTACACCTTC.